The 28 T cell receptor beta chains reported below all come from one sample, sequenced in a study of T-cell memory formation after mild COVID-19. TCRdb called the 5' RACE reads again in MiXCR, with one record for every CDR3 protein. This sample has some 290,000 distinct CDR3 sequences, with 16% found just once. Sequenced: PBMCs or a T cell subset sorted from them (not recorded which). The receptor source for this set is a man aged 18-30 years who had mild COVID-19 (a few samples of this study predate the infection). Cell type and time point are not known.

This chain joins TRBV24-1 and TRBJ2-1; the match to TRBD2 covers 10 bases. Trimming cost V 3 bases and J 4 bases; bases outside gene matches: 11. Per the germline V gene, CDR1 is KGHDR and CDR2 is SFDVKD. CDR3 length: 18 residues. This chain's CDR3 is CATSDADLSGGSYNEQFF. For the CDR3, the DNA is TGTGCCACCAGTGATGCCGACCTTAGCGGGGGGTCTTACAATGAGCAGTTCTTC.

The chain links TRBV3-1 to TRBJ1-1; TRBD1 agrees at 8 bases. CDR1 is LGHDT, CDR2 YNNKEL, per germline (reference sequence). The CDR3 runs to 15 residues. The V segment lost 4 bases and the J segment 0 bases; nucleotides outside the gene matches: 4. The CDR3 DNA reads TGTGCCAGCAGCCCTCGGACAGGGCTGAACACTGAAGCTTTCTTT. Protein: CASSPRTGLNTEAFF.

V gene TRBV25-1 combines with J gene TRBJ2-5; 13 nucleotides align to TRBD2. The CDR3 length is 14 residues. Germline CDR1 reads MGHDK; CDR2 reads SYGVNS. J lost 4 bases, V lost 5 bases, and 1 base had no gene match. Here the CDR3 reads CASSWTSGRETQYF. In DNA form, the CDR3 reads TGTGCCAGCAGTTGGACTAGCGGGAGAGAGACCCAGTACTTC.

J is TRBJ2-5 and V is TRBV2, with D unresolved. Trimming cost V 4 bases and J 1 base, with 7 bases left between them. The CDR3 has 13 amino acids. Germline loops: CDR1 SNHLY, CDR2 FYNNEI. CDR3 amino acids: CASSVSSQETQYF. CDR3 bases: TGTGCCAGCAGTGTAAGCTCCCAAGAGACCCAGTACTTC.

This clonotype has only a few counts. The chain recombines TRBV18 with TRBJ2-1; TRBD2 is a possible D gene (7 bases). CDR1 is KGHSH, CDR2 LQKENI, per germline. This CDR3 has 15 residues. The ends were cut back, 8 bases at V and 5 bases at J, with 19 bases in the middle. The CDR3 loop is CASAGAGAGDNEQFF. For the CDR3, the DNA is TGTGCCAGCGCTGGGGCGGGGGCCGGCGACAATGAGCAGTTCTTC.

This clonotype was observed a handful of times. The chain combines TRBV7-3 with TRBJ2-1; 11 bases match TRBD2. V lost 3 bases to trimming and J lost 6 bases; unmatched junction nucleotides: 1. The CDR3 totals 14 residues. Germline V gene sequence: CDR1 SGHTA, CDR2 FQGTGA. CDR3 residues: CASSFSGGANEQFF. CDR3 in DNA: TGTGCCAGCAGCTTTAGCGGGGGGGCCAATGAGCAGTTCTTC.

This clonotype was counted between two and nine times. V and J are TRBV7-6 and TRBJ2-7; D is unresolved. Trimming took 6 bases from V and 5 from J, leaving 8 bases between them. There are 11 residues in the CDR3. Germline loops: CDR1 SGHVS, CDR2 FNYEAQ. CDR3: CASRRKDEQYV. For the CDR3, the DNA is TGTGCCAGCAGACGTAAGGACGAGCAGTACGTC.

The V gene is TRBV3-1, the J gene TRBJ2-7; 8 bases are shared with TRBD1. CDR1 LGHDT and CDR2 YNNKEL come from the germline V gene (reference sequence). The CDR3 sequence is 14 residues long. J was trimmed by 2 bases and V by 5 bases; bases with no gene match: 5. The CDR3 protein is CASSTRGLPYEQYF. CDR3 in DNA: TGTGCCAGCAGCACCAGGGGGCTCCCCTACGAGCAGTACTTC.

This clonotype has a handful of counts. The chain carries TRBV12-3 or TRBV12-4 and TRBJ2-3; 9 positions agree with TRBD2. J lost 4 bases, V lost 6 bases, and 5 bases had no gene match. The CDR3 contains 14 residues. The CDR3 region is CASRRGGGADTQYF. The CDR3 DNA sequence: TGTGCCAGCAGGAGAGGCGGGGGGGCAGATACGCAGTATTTT.

CDR3 amino acids: CSATGEYGYTF. The CDR3 coding sequence is TGCAGTGCTACAGGAGAGTATGGCTACACCTTC. V is TRBV20-1 and J is TRBJ1-2; no clear D gene. From germline, CDR1 is DFQATT and CDR2 SNEGSKA (reference sequence). This CDR3 region has 11 residues. Trimming cost V 4 bases and J 5 bases, with 8 bases left between them.

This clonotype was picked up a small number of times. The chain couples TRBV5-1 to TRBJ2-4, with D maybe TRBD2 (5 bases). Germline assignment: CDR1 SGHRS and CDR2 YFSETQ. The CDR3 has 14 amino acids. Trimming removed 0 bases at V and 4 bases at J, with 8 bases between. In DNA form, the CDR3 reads TGCGCCAGCAGCTTGGGCGCGGGTAAAAACATTCAGTACTTC. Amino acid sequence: CASSLGAGKNIQYF.

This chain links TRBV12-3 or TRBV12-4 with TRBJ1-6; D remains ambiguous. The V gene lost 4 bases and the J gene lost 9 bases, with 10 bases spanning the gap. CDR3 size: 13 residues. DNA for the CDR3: TGTGCCAGCAGTTGGGGTGACGGTTCACCCCTCCACTTT. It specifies CASSWGDGSPLHF.

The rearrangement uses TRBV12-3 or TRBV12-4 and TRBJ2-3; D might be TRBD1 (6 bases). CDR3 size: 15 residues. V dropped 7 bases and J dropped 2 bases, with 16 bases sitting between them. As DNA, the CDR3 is TGTGCCAGCACCCCCTTCGGACAGAACACAGATACGCAGTATTTT. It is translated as CASTPFGQNTDTQYF.

Written as DNA, the CDR3 is TGTGCCAGCTCACCACCGCGACGCCGCACAGATACGCAGTATTTT. This gives the protein CASSPPRRRTDTQYF. This rearrangement joins TRBV18 to TRBJ2-3, with unresolved D. Germline V gene data show CDR1 as KGHSH and CDR2 as LQKENI. This CDR3 region has 15 residues. Between the trimmed V and J ends, which lost 0 bases and 1 base, there was a span of 8 bases.

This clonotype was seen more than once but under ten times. The CDR3 is CSATDRRDTEAFF. The CDR3 nucleotides read TGCAGTGCTACCGACAGGAGAGACACTGAAGCTTTCTTT. The V and J genes are TRBV20-1 and TRBJ1-1; D perhaps matches TRBD1 (6 bases). Germline V gives CDR1 DFQATT, CDR2 SNEGSKA (reference sequence). CDR3 length equals 13 residues. Trimming took 4 bases from V and 3 from J, leaving 12 bases between them.

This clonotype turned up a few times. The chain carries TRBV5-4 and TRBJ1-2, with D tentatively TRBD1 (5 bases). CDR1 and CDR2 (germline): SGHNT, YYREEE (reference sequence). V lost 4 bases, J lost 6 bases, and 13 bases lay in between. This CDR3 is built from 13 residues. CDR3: CASSDTGDHGYTF. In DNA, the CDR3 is TGTGCCAGCAGCGATACGGGGGACCATGGCTACACCTTC.

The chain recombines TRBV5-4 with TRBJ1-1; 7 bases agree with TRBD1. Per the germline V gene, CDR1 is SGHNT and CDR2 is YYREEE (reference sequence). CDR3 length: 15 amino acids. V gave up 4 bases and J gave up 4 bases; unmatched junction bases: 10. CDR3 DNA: TGTGCCAGCAGCGAATTAGGGGGCGGGAGCACTGAAGCTTTCTTT. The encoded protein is CASSELGGGSTEAFF.

This CDR3 reads CASSEEWRVEQFF. CDR3 bases: TGTGCCAGCAGTGAAGAGTGGAGGGTTGAGCAGTTCTTC. V and J are TRBV2 and TRBJ2-1, with D possibly being TRBD2 (6 bases). Germline lookup yields CDR1 SNHLY and CDR2 FYNNEI. The CDR3 spans 13 residues. Trimming removed 1 base at V and 9 bases at J, with 10 bases between.

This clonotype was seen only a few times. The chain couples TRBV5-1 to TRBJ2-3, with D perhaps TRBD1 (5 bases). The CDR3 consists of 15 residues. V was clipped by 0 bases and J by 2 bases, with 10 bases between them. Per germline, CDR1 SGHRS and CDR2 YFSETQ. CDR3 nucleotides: TGCGCCAGCAGCTTGGTTCAGGGAACCACAGATACGCAGTATTTT. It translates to CASSLVQGTTDTQYF.

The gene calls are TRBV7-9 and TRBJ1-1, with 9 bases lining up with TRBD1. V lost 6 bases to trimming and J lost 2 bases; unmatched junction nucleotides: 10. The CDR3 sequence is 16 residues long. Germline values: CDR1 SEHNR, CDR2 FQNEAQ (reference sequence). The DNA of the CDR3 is TGTGCCAGCAGGCCTAGGACAGGGGACAGCAACACTGAAGCTTTCTTT. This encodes CASRPRTGDSNTEAFF.

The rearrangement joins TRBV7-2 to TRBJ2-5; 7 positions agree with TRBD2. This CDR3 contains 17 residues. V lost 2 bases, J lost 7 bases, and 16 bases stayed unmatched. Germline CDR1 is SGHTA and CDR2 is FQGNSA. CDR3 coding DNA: TGTGCCAGCAGCTTACCGGCCAGCGGGGTTATCGATAGGACCCAGTACTTC. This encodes CASSLPASGVIDRTQYF.

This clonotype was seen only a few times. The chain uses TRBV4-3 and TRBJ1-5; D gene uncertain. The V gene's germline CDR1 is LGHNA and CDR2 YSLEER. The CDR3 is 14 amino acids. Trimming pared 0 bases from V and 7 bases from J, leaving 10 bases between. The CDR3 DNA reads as TGCGCCAGCAGCCAAGATCACGGGCCCCAGCCCCAGCATTTT. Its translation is CASSQDHGPQPQHF.

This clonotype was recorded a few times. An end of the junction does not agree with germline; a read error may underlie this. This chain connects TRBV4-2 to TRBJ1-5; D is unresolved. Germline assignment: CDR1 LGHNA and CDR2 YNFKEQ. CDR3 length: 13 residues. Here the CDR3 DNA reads TGTGCCAGCAGCCAAGATCGCAATAAGCCCCAGCATTTT. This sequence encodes CASSQDRNKPQHF.

The CDR3 here is CASSEGGWPPRYGYTF. CDR3 DNA: TGTGCCAGCAGTGAAGGCGGTTGGCCCCCGCGGTATGGCTACACCTTC. The chain is built from TRBV6-1 and TRBJ1-2; D ambiguous. V lost 1 base, J lost 5 bases, and 17 bases lay in between. The CDR3 has 16 amino acids. Per the germline V gene, CDR1 is MNHNS and CDR2 is SASEGT.

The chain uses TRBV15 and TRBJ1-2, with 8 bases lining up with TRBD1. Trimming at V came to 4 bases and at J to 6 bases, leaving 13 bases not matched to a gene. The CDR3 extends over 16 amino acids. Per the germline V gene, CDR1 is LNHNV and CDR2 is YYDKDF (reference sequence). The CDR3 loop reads CATSTSQTGDPDGYTF. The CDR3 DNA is TGTGCCACCAGCACATCCCAGACAGGGGATCCTGATGGCTACACCTTC.

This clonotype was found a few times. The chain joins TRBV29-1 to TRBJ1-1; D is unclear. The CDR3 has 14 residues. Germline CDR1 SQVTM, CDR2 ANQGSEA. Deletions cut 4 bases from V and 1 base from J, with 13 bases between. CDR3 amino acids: CSVGEGTTNTEAFF. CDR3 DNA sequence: TGCAGCGTTGGTGAGGGCACAACGAACACTGAAGCTTTCTTT. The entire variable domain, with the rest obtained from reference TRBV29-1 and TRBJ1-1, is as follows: SAVISQKPSRDICQRGTSLTIQCQVDSQVTMMFWYRQQPGQSLTLIATANQGSEATYESGFVIDKFPISRPNLTFSTLTVSNMSPEDSSIYLCSVGEGTTNTEAFFGQGTRLTVV.

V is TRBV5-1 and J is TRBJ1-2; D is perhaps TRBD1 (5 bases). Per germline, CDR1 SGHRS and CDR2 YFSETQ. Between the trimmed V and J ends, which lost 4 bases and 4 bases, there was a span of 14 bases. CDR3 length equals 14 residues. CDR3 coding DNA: TGCGCCAGCAGCCCGGGGGAGGGCCCCTATGGCTACACCTTC. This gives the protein CASSPGEGPYGYTF.

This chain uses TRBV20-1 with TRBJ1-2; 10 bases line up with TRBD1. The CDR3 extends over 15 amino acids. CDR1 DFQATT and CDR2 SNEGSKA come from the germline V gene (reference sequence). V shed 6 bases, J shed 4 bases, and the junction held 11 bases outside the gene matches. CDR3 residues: CSARPGTGVTYGYTF. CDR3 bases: TGCAGTGCGAGACCCGGGACAGGGGTAACCTATGGCTACACCTTC.